This record covers a single T cell receptor beta chain. Its antigen is as yet unknown. The sample originates from a study of cytomegalovirus exposure and HLA in healthy donors. General study findings and limits: In terms of immune exposure information, only CMV serostatus was available. Analysis was performed later, and it showed HLA-associated TCR beta chains to be more clonally expanded than equally common others.

This CDR3 comprises 14 residues. Per germline, CDR1 SGHVS and CDR2 FQNEAQ. With V trimmed by 6 bases and J by 7 bases, 6 bases remained unmatched. The study ran its PCR with 60 Vbeta and 13 Jbeta primers. The data were produced by immunoSEQ multiplex PCR, yet TCRdb's version contains in-frame clones alone and is incomplete. Among approximately 97,000 clones listed, 73% were seen once. J is TRBJ2-7 and V is TRBV7-8; 13 positions agree with TRBD2. Sequenced input: PBMCs. The clonotype comes from a man between 35 and 55 years old in good health and CMV-seronegative. CDR3 protein: CASRTSGGAREQYF. The DNA of the CDR3 is TGTGCCAGCAGAACTAGCGGGGGGGCCCGGGAGCAGTACTTC.